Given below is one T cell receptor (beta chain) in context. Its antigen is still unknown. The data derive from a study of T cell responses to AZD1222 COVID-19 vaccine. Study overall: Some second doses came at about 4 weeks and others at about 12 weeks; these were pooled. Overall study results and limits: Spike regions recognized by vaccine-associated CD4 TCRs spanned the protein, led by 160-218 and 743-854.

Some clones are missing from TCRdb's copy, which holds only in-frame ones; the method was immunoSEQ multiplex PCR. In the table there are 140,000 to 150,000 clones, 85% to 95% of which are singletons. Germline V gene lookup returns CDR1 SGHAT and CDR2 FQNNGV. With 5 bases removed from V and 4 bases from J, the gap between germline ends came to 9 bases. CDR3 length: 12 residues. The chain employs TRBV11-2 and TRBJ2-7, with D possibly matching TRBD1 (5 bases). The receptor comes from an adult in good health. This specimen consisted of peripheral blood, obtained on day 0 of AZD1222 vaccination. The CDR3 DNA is TGTGCCAGCAGCCGGACATCTTACGAGCAGTACTTC. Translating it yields CASSRTSYEQYF.